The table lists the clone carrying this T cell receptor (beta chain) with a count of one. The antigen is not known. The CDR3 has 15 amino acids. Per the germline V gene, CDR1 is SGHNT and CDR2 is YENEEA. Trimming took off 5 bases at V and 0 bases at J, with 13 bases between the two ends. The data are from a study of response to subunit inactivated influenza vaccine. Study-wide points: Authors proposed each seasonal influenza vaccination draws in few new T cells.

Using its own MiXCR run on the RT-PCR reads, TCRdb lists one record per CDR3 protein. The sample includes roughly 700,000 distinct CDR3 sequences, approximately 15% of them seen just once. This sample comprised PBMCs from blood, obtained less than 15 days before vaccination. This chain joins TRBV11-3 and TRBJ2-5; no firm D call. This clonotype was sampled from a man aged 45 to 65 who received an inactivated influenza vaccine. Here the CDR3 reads CASSRVASDQETQYF. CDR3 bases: TGTGCCAGCAGCCGGGTGGCGTCGGACCAAGAGACCCAGTACTTC. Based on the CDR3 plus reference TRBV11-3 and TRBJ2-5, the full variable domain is EAGVVQSPRYKIIEKKQPVAFWCNPISGHNTLYWYLQNLGQGPELLIRYENEEAVDDSQLPKDRFSAERLKGVDSTLKIQPAELGDSAVYLCASSRVASDQETQYFGPGTRLLVL.